This T cell receptor (beta chain) was recovered during a study of blood T cell repertoires in COVID-19. Study in general: Samples taken during acute and convalescent COVID-19 were collected in the United States, Italy and Spain. Sources were T cells, B-cell-depleted T cells, or PBMCs; the material itself was cDNA or gDNA.

This clone has a single count. This CDR3 has 16 amino acids. V gave up 1 base and J gave up 0 bases, with 10 bases separating them. Per germline, CDR1 SNHLY and CDR2 FYNNEI. Authors' methods: Reference gene primers were amplified, and this amplification served to estimate nucleated cell counts. Clones were read by immunoSEQ multiplex PCR, and TCRdb kept only the in-frame ones, dropping some. The D gene and trimming were derived from the DNA, and the V and J assignments and clone size from that table. The sample yields approximately 470,000 clones, 70% to 90% seen once. This receptor was identified in a human donor in a cohort sampled during active COVID-19. J is TRBJ1-3 and V is TRBV2, with D hard to call. Source material: peripheral blood. The CDR3 loop reads CASSEDAGDSGNTIYF. The CDR3 DNA is TGTGCCAGCAGTGAAGATGCCGGAGACTCTGGAAACACCATATATTTT.